This entry lists 13 T cell receptor beta chains sequenced from one sample in a study of T cell responses to AZD1222 COVID-19 vaccine. The protocol was immunoSEQ multiplex PCR, while the TCRdb copy is restricted to in-frame clones and leaves out a portion. The table lists over 120,000 clones, 93% of them singletons. Source: peripheral blood, taken on day 0 of AZD1222 vaccination. These TCRs come from an adult in good health.

This sequence joins TRBV6-5 and TRBJ2-2; 7 positions match TRBD1. V dropped 8 bases and J dropped 1; count of bases not matched to a gene: 7. Looked up from germline, CDR1 is MNHEY and CDR2 is SVGAGI. This CDR3 region has 15 residues. The CDR3, as DNA: TGTGCCAGCGACATGACAGGGATGAACACCGGGGAGCTGTTTTTT. Translating it yields CASDMTGMNTGELFF.

V is TRBV5-1 and J is TRBJ1-1; TRBD1 might be the D (5 bases). V was clipped by 4 bases and J by 0 bases, with 13 bases between them. Germline values: CDR1 SGHRS, CDR2 YFSETQ. The CDR3 extends over 15 amino acids. The CDR3 region is CASSTTAKMNTEAFF. The CDR3 DNA is TGCGCCAGCAGCACGACAGCTAAAATGAACACTGAAGCTTTCTTT.

The chain recombines TRBV3-1 (or the pseudogene TRBV3-2) with TRBJ1-6; D uncertain. The CDR3 has 16 amino acids. Trimming shortened V by 1 base and J by 3 bases, and 10 bases separated the two germline ends. Germline V gene lookup returns CDR1 LGHDT and CDR2 YNNKEL (reference sequence). In DNA, the CDR3 is TGTGCCAGCAGCCAAGGGGAGTACAACTATAATTCACCCCTCCACTTT. This translates into CASSQGEYNYNSPLHF.

The chain is built from TRBV5-1 and TRBJ1-1; unclear D gene. V was clipped by 4 bases and J by 1 base, with 8 bases between them. The germline V gene encodes CDR1 SGHRS and CDR2 YFSETQ. The CDR3 is made up of 13 amino acids. CDR3 nucleotide sequence: TGCGCCAGCAGCGGAGACACGAACACTGAAGCTTTCTTT. Amino acids: CASSGDTNTEAFF. Full variable domain (remainder filled in from reference TRBV5-1 and TRBJ1-1): KAGVTQTPRYLIKTRGQQVTLSCSPISGHRSVSWYQQTPGQGLQFLFEYFSETQRNKGNFPGRFSGRQFSNSRSEMNVSTLELGDSALYLCASSGDTNTEAFFGQGTRLTVV.

The chain couples TRBV7-3 to TRBJ2-1; D gene unclear. This CDR3 has 13 residues. Germline assignment: CDR1 SGHTA and CDR2 FQGTGA. Trimming took off 5 bases at V and 9 bases at J, with 14 bases between the two ends. The CDR3 region is CASSPTITGEQFF. The CDR3 DNA follows: TGTGCCAGCAGCCCGACGATAACGGGTGAGCAGTTCTTC.

V and J are TRBV27 and TRBJ1-1; D is unclear. The germline V and J ends were trimmed by 6 bases and 1 base, with 6 bases remaining between them. The germline V gene encodes CDR1 MNHEY and CDR2 SMNVEV (reference sequence). The CDR3 runs 12 residues. The CDR3 spells CASRGENTEAFF. DNA of the CDR3: TGTGCCAGCAGGGGAGAGAACACTGAAGCTTTCTTT.

For the CDR3, the DNA is TGTGCCAGCAGTTTTCGCCCTAATCAGCCCCAGCATTTT. It is translated as CASSFRPNQPQHF. This chain links TRBV12-3 or TRBV12-4 with TRBJ1-5; D is unresolved. This CDR3 comprises 13 residues. V lost 3 bases and J 4 bases, leaving 7 bases between the germline ends.

The J gene is TRBJ1-2, the V gene TRBV10-3, with unresolved D. Germline CDR1 ENHRY, CDR2 SYGVKD. V was trimmed by 6 bases and J by 4 bases, leaving 12 bases between them. The CDR3 length is 13 residues. The CDR3 DNA reads as TGTGCCATCAGGACGAGTCTTGGCTATGGCTACACCTTC. Encoded protein: CAIRTSLGYGYTF.

The chain is built from TRBV5-4 and TRBJ2-5; either TRBD1 or TRBD2 may supply D (6 bases each). The CDR3 is made up of 13 amino acids. With 10 bases removed from V and 2 bases from J, the gap between germline ends came to 15 bases. Germline V gene data show CDR1 as SGHNT and CDR2 as YYREEE (reference sequence). CDR3 sequence reads: CAGGGISQETQYF. The CDR3 DNA reads as TGTGCCGGGGGCGGGATATCTCAAGAGACCCAGTACTTC.

CDR3 sequence reads: CASSRGPTGELFF. DNA of the CDR3: TGTGCCAGCAGCCGGGGGCCCACCGGGGAGCTGTTTTTT. The J gene is TRBJ2-2, the V gene TRBV6-2 or TRBV6-3; either TRBD1 or TRBD2 may fit D (6 bases each). The CDR3 totals 13 residues. Germline loops: CDR1 MNHEY, CDR2 SVGEGT. V lost 6 bases, J lost 4 bases, and 9 bases lay in between.

The DNA for the CDR3 is TGTGCCACCAGCAGAGGGGCTAGCGGGGGTCGCGATACGCAGTATTTT. Translation: CATSRGASGGRDTQYF. The gene calls are TRBV15 and TRBJ2-3; 10 positions agree with TRBD2. From germline, CDR1 is LNHNV and CDR2 YYDKDF (reference sequence). The CDR3 is 16 amino acids. The V and J ends lost 1 base and 6 bases, in that order; junction bases with no gene match: 7.

The V call is TRBV7-9, the J call TRBJ1-1; TRBD1 might be the D (5 bases). The V and J ends lost 2 bases and 1 base respectively, with 17 bases between them. This CDR3 contains 17 residues. Germline V lookup: CDR1 SEHNR, CDR2 FQNEAQ (reference sequence). CDR3 sequence reads: CASSLSLKGDRNTEAFF. The CDR3 DNA reads as TGTGCCAGCAGCTTATCTCTAAAAGGGGATCGGAACACTGAAGCTTTCTTT.

This chain links TRBV7-3 with TRBJ1-1; 9 bases fit TRBD1. CDR1 SGHTA and CDR2 FQGTGA come from the germline V gene. The V segment lost 2 bases and the J segment 8 bases; nucleotides outside the gene matches: 3. The CDR3 spans 13 residues. The CDR3 region is CASSLGQGIEAFF. CDR3 bases: TGTGCCAGCAGCTTAGGACAGGGGATCGAAGCTTTCTTT.